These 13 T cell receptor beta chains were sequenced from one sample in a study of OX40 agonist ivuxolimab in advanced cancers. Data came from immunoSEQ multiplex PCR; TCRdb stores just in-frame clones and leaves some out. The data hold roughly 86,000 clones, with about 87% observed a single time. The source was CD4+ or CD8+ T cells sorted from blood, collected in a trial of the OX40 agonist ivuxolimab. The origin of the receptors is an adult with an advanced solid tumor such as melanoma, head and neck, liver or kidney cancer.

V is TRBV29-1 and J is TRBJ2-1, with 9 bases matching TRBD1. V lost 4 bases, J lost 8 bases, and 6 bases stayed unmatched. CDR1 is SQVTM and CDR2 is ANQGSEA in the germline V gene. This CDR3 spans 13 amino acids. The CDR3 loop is CSVGGGTGHEQFF. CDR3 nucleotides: TGCAGCGTTGGTGGTGGGACAGGGCATGAGCAGTTCTTC.

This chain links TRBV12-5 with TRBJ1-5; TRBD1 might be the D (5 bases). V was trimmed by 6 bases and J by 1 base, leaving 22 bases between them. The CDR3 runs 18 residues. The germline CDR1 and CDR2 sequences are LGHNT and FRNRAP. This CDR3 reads CASGGVGRNYRSNQPQHF. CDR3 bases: TGTGCTAGTGGAGGGGTGGGAAGGAATTATAGGAGCAATCAGCCCCAGCATTTT. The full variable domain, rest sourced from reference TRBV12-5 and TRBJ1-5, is DARVTQTPRHKVTEMGQEVTMRCQPILGHNTVFWYRQTMMQGLELLAYFRNRAPLDDSGMPKDRFSAEMPDATLATLKIQPSEPRDSAVYFCASGGVGRNYRSNQPQHFGDGTRLSIL.

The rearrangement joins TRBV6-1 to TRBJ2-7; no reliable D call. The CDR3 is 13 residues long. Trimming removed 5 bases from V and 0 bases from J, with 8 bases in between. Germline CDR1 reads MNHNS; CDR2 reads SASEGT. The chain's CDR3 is CASSSIPSYEQYF. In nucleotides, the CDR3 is TGTGCCAGCAGTAGCATCCCCTCCTACGAGCAGTACTTC.

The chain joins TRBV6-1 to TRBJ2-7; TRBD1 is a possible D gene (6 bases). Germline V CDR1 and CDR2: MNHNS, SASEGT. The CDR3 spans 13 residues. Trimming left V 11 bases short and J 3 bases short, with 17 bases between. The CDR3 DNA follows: TGTGCCGTCGAGACAGGAGACCTCTACGAGCAGTACTTC. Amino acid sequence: CAVETGDLYEQYF.

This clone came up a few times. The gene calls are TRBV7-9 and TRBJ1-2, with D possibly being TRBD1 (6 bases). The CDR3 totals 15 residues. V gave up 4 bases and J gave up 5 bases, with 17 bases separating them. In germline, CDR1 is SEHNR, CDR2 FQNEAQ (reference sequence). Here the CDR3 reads CASSSLTWGHYGYTF. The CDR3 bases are TGTGCCAGCAGCTCCCTCACCTGGGGGCATTATGGCTACACCTTC.

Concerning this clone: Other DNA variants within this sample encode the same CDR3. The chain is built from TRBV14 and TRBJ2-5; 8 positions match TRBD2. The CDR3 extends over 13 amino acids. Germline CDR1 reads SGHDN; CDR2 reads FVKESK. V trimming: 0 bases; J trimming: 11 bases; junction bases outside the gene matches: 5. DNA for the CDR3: TGTGCCAGCAGCCAAGACACAGCGGGGGAGCAGTACTTC. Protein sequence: CASSQDTAGEQYF.

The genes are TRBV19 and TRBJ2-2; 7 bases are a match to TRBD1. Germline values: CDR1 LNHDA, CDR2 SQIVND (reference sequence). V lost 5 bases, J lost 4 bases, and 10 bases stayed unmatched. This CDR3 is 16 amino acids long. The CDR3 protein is CASSFTGAAGTGELFF. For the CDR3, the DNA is TGTGCCAGTAGTTTCACAGGGGCGGCGGGCACCGGGGAGCTGTTTTTT.

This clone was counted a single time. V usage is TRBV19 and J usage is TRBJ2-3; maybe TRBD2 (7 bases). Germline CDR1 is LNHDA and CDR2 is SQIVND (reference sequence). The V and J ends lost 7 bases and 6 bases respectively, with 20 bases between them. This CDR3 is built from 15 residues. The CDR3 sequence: CASTSIGGGPDTQYF. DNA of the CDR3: TGTGCCAGTACCAGTATAGGGGGAGGGCCGGATACGCAGTATTTT.

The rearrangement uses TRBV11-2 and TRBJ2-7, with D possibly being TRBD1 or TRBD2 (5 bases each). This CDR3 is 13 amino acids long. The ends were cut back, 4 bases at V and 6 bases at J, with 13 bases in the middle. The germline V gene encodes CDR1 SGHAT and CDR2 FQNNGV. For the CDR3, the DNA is TGTGCCAGCAGCTCCGGGACGCTACGCGAGCAGTACTTC. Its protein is CASSSGTLREQYF.

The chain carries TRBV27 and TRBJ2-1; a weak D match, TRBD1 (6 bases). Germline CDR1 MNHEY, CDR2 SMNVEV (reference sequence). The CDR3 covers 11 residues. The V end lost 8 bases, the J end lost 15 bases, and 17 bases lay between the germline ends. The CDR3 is CASGGPGAGFF. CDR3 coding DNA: TGTGCCAGCGGGGGCCCCGGGGCCGGGTTCTTC.

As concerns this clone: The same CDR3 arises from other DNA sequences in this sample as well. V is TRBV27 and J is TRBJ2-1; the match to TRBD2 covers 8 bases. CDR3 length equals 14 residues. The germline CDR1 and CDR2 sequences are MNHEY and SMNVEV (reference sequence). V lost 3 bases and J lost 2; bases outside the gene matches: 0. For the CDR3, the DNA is TGTGCCAGCAGTTTGCGGGGGGCCTACAATGAGCAGTTCTTC. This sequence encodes CASSLRGAYNEQFF.

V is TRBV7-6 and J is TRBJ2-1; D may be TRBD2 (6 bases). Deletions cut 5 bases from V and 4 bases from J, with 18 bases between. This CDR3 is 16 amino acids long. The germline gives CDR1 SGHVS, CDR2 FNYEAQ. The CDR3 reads CASSNPLAQKYNEQFF. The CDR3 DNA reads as TGTGCCAGCAGCAATCCACTAGCACAAAAATACAATGAGCAGTTCTTC.

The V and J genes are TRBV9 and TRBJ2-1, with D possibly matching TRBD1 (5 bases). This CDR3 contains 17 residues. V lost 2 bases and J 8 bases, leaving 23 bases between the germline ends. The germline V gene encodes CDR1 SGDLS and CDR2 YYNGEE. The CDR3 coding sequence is TGTGCCAGCAGCGTGAGGAGTACAGAGGCGTGGGGCGATGAGCAGTTCTTC. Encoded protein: CASSVRSTEAWGDEQFF.